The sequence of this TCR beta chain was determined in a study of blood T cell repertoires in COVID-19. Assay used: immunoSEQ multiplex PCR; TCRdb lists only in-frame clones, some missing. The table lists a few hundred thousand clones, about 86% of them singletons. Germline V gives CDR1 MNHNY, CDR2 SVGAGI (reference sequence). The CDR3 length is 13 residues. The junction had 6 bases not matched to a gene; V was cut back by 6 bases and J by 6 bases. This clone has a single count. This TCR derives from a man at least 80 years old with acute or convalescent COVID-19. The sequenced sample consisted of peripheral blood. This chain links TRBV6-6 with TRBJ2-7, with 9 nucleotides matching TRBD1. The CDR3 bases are TGTGCCAGCAGACAGGGGGCGCCTACCGAGCAGTACTTC. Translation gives CASRQGAPTEQYF.